This TCR beta chain was obtained from a study of shared clonotypes between healthy human individuals. Assay used: immunoSEQ multiplex PCR; TCRdb lists only in-frame clones, some missing. The table includes around 100,000 clones, around 71% detected once. Germline lookup yields CDR1 SQVTM and CDR2 ANQGSEA. The CDR3 spans 13 residues. The rearrangement links TRBV29-1 to TRBJ2-5; D perhaps matches TRBD1 (6 bases). The J call is in doubt because the DNA end fits TRBJ2-7 better. Sequenced material: memory CD8+ T cells sorted from blood. The subset here: CD45RO+ cells pooled with CCR7-negative TemRA cells. The sequence was obtained from a woman aged 25 to 39 in good health. CDR3 DNA sequence: TGCAGCGTTGCCAGGGACACCTCCTACGAGCAGTACTTC. Amino acid sequence: CSVARDTSYEQYF.